Listed below are T cell receptor beta chains from one sample, sequenced in a study of control samples from healthy donors and cancer patients. Sequencing was performed with immunoSEQ multiplex PCR; in TCRdb, only in-frame clones are kept and a portion is missing. The sample lists some 120,000 clones, roughly nine tenths occurring once. The specimen sequenced was blood. The receptors shown here come from a man aged 45-65 years in good health. Each CDR3 is given with its conserved first and last residue.

V gene	CDR3 protein
TRBV18	CASSPTAVEAFF
TRBV6-1	CASSDDREDGHGYTF
TRBV14	CASSQTGSGEQYF
TRBV19	CASSMWTSSTTEQFF
TRBV11-2	CASSSGQSYGYTF
TRBV27	CASSPDRDTQYF
TRBV15	CATSRFKGEETQYF
TRBV12-3/TRBV12-4	CASSLLTGRPQHF
TRBV27	CASRRDRITGELFF
TRBV4-1	CASSQEGGTYTGELFF
TRBV12-3/TRBV12-4	CASNGGIHGYTF
TRBV18	CASSPLNKNEQYF
TRBV7-9	CASSLIRAALKNYGYTF
TRBV19	CASRDRRNSNQPQHF
TRBV7-9	CASSLTGISGNTIYF
TRBV6-5	CASRDRGTGELFF